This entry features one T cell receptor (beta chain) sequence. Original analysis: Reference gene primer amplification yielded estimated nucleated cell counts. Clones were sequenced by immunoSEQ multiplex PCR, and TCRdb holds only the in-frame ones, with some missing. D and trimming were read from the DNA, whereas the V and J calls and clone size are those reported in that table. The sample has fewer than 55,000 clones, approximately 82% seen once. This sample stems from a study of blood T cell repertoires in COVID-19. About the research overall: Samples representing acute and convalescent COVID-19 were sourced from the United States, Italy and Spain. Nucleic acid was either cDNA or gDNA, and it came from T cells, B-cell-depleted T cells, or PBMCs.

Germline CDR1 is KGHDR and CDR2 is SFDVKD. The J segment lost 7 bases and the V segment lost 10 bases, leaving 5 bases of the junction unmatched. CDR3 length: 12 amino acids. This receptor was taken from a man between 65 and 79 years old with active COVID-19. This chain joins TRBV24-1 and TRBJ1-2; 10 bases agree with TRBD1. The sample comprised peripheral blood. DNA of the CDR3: TGTGCCACGGGACAGGGGATCGGTGGCTACACCTTC. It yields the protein CATGQGIGGYTF.